This T cell receptor (beta chain) was sequenced during a study of tumor and adjacent non-tumor tissue in lung cancer. Study conclusions and caveats: Tumor TCR diversity, when higher, was linked to shorter survival.

No cell sorting was done before RNA was extracted from the tissue. Distant lung tissue was collected more than 3 cm away from the tumor edge. V lost 1 base, J lost 9 bases, and 12 bases lay in between. This CDR3 is built from 13 residues. The library came from three nested PCR rounds adapted from ARM-PCR protocols. TCRdb independently ran MiXCR on the multiplex PCR reads; one entry per CDR3 protein. The sample contains approximately 90,000 distinct CDR3 sequences, 75% to 85% of which appear only once. This clonotype was seen once. Its antigen is still unknown. The V gene is TRBV12-3 or TRBV12-4, the J gene TRBJ1-1, with D possibly being TRBD1 (6 bases). Sequencing was carried out using distant non-tumor lung tissue. This clonotype originated in a woman aged 45 to 65 with non-small cell lung cancer. CDR3 nucleotides: TGTGCCAGCAGTTTAGATCAGGGGTTGAAAGCTTTCTTT. Translation: CASSLDQGLKAFF.